This T cell receptor (beta chain) was sequenced during a study of T cell responses to AZD1222 COVID-19 vaccine. Clones were read by immunoSEQ multiplex PCR, and TCRdb kept only the in-frame ones, dropping some. The data hold roughly 200,000 clones, with roughly 90% observed a single time. Study-level points and caveats: The CD4 TCRs associated with vaccination extended across spike and predominated at 160-218 and 743-854. Scientists sampled the repertoires only once the peak T cell response had passed. Females made up more of the donors, who were largely white British, and clonal diversity may have come out too low.

It was second doses at about 4 or about 12 weeks that were pooled. Comments on this clone: Its antigen is not known.

This TCR was recovered from an adult who received the AZD1222 COVID-19 vaccine. Sample: peripheral blood, taken 28 days after the second AZD1222 dose.

For the CDR3, the DNA is TGTGCCAGCAGCCCACAGGTTTCGGCCCAGCATTTT. It translates to CASSPQVSAQHF. V gene TRBV5-8 combines with J gene TRBJ1-5; the D gene is possibly TRBD1 (5 bases). CDR1 SGHTS and CDR2 YDEGEE come from the germline V gene. The CDR3 extends over 12 amino acids. V gave up 4 bases and J gave up 11 bases, with 13 bases separating them.